This entry is about one TCR beta chain. Its specificity is unknown. With 1 base clipped from V and 7 bases from J, the junction kept 4 bases outside the gene matches. CDR1 and CDR2 (germline): SGHAT, FQNNGV. This CDR3 comprises 15 residues. This specimen comes from a study of cytotoxic CD8 clonotypes in ibrutinib-treated CLL. About the research overall: Patient counts were 11 relapsed/refractory, around 15 treatment-naive and around 17 IGHV unmutated. Following a median approximately twelve months of treatment, with a range of 6 to 36, response samples were taken. Investigators reported roughly 24 partial and 2 complete responses; after median roughly 70 months, approximately 15 patients remained remitted and about twelve progressed.

General observations from the study: Baseline clonality, higher than in age-matched healthy donors, tracked circulating CD8+ T-cell counts.

TCRdb keeps only in-frame clones here, not all; method: immunoSEQ multiplex PCR. The sample holds roughly 250,000 clones; roughly 74% are singletons and the top ten take 15%. The receptor was isolated from a human donor with chronic lymphocytic leukemia. The rearrangement uses TRBV11-2 and TRBJ1-4, with 9 bases identical to TRBD1. Sequences were derived from PBMCs, sampled after 24 months of ibrutinib treatment. This CDR3 reads CASSLAQGAGEKLFF. CDR3 DNA: TGTGCCAGCAGCTTAGCACAGGGGGCTGGTGAAAAACTGTTTTTT.